A selection of T cell receptor beta chains follows, all from one sample in a study of blood T cell repertoires in COVID-19. TCRdb's copy holds only in-frame clones and misses some; the assay was immunoSEQ multiplex PCR. The sample yields around 140,000 clones, 81% seen once. The sample consisted of peripheral blood. These receptors originate from a woman aged 55-70 years with active or convalescent COVID-19. Each CDR3 is given with its conserved first and last residue. A D gene is named only where the DNA matches it firmly.

TRBJ2-7	TRBV20-1	NA	CSAPSPYEQYF
TRBJ2-1	TRBV5-1	NA	CASSTSGGGLSSYNEQFF
TRBJ1-1	TRBV5-1	TRBD1	CASSFYPTPRDRGQNTEAFF
TRBJ2-2	TRBV7-2	TRBD2	CASSLKFGGSLGLFF
TRBJ2-3	TRBV25-1	NA	CASSEPSRGTDTQYF
TRBJ1-3	TRBV5-1	NA	CASSSLGERIRGNTIYF
TRBJ1-1	TRBV11-2	TRBD1	CASSFYGTAHTEAFF
TRBJ1-1	TRBV6-5	NA	CASTSVRGNTEAFF
TRBJ1-2	TRBV6-1	NA	CASSPGTTGHGYTF
TRBJ1-6	TRBV5-5	NA	CASSLGPRGENSPLHF
TRBJ2-7	TRBV6-2/TRBV6-3	NA	CASSYQLFRGEQYF
TRBJ1-1	TRBV5-1	TRBD1	CASSLTGGKETEAFF
TRBJ2-3	TRBV11-2	TRBD2	CASSPASGGSTDTQYF
TRBJ2-7	TRBV28	TRBD2	CASSSHLLAARLYEQYF
TRBJ2-2	TRBV24-1	TRBD2	CATSDARLASGGELFF
TRBJ1-2	TRBV24-1	NA	CATSDRGIEGYTF
TRBJ2-5	TRBV3-1/TRBV3-2	TRBD2	CASSQELADIYQETQYF
TRBJ2-3	TRBV14	TRBD1	CASSRRRQGARNTQYF
TRBJ1-2	TRBV11-2	NA	CASSLDVLYGYTF
TRBJ1-1	TRBV7-2	NA	CASSLVVGHMNTEAFF
TRBJ1-5	TRBV5-6	NA	CASSLGGGWINQPQHF
TRBJ2-7	TRBV4-2	TRBD2	CASSQQTGTSWSYEQYF
TRBJ2-1	TRBV6-4	TRBD2	CASRVAGGPQFF
TRBJ2-1	TRBV11-2	TRBD2	CASSSFGTSGSSYEQFF
TRBJ1-4	TRBV29-1	TRBD1	CSVSGTGARGEKLFF
TRBJ1-6	TRBV27	NA	CASSLGAGVYNSPLHF
TRBJ2-1	TRBV28	NA	CASKGGNEQFF
TRBJ2-7	TRBV18	TRBD2	CASSRGLAGEVEQYF
TRBJ2-3	TRBV27	TRBD1	CASSPSGQGGTDTQYF
TRBJ1-1	TRBV5-1	TRBD1	CASSFIRDRNTEAFF
TRBJ1-6	TRBV27	TRBD1	CASSFQGAPLHF
TRBJ1-1	TRBV6-5	NA	CASSYSSSRGNTEAFF
TRBJ2-3	TRBV10-3	NA	CAIKGVTDTQYF
TRBJ2-5	TRBV19	TRBD1	CASKDRKETQYF
TRBJ1-1	TRBV14	NA	CASSQAQWRAFF
TRBJ2-3	TRBV28	TRBD2	CASTPGTSFRTDTQYF
TRBJ1-4	TRBV7-9	NA	CASSFRGRDEKLFF
TRBJ2-5	TRBV27	NA	CASGAHWTETQYF
TRBJ1-3	TRBV20-1	NA	CSASDRTGNTIYF
TRBJ1-2	TRBV6-6	NA	CASSRLGGDNYGYTF
TRBJ2-1	TRBV3-1/TRBV3-2	NA	CASSPQTQASYNEQFF
TRBJ1-4	TRBV7-9	TRBD1	CASSLGLGDRVEKLFF
TRBJ2-2	TRBV28	NA	CASTPMGGDTGELFF
TRBJ1-1	TRBV28	NA	CAINTGRHTEAFF
TRBJ1-1	TRBV6-5	NA	CATTRDLTGYTEAFF
TRBJ2-1	TRBV6-6	NA	CASTADSFSYNEQFF
TRBJ1-1	TRBV19	TRBD1	CASRGGQLNTEAFF
TRBJ2-1	TRBV18	TRBD2	CASSPVSGNYNEQFF
TRBJ1-5	TRBV2	TRBD1	CASRAGTGGNQPQHF
TRBJ1-4	TRBV5-4	TRBD1	CASSPGGYGEKLFF
TRBJ2-5	TRBV19	NA	CASSYASGGGQETQYF